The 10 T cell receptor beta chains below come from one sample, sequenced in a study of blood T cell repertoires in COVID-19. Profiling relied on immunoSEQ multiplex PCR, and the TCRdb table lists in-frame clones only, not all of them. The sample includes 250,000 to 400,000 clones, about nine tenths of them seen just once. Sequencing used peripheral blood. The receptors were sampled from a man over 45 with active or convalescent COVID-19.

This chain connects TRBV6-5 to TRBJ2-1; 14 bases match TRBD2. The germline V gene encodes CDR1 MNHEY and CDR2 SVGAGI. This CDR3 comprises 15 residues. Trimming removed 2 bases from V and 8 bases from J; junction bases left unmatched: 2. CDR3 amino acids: CASSYGTSGSHEQFF. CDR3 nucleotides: TGTGCCAGCAGTTACGGGACTAGCGGGAGCCATGAGCAGTTCTTC.

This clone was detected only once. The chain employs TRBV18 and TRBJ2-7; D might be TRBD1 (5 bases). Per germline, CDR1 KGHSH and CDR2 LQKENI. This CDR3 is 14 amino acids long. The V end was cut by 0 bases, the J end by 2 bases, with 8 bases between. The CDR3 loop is CASSPPGVPYEQYF. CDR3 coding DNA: TGTGCCAGCTCACCACCAGGGGTTCCCTACGAGCAGTACTTC.

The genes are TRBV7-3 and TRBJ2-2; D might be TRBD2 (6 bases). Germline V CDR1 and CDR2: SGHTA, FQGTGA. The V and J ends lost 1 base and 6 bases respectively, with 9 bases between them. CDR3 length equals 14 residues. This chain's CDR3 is CASSLMTGAGELFF. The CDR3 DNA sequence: TGTGCCAGCAGCTTAATGACGGGGGCCGGGGAGCTGTTTTTT. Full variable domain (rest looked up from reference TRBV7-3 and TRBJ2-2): GAGVSQTPSNKVTEKGKYVELRCDPISGHTALYWYRQSLGQGPEFLIYFQGTGAADDSGLPNDRFFAVRPEGSVSTLKIQRTERGDSAVYLCASSLMTGAGELFFGEGSRLTVL.

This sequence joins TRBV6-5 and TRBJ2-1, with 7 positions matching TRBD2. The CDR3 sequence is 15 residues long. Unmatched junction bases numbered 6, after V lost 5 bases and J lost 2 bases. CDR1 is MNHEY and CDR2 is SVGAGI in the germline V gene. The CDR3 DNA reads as TGTGCCAGCAGTCCCCTAGCGGATACCTACAATGAGCAGTTCTTC. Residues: CASSPLADTYNEQFF.

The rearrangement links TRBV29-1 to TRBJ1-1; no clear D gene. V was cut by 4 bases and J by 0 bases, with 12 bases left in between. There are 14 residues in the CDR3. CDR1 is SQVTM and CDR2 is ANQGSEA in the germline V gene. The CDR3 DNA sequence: TGCAGCGTTGGACGGGTAGAATTGAACACTGAAGCTTTCTTT. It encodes CSVGRVELNTEAFF.

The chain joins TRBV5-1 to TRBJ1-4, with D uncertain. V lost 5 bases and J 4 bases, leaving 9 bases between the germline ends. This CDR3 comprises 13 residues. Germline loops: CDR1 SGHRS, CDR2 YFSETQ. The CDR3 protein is CASRVGDNEKLFF. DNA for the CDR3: TGCGCCAGCAGGGTAGGAGATAATGAAAAACTGTTTTTT.

The CDR3: CASSREFGWEAFF. CDR3 coding DNA: TGCGCCAGCAGCCGAGAATTCGGTTGGGAAGCTTTCTTT. V usage is TRBV4-3 and J usage is TRBJ1-1, with D hard to call. There are 13 residues in the CDR3. The V end lost 4 bases, the J end lost 8 bases, and 14 bases lay between the germline ends. The germline V gene has CDR1 LGHNA and CDR2 YSLEER.

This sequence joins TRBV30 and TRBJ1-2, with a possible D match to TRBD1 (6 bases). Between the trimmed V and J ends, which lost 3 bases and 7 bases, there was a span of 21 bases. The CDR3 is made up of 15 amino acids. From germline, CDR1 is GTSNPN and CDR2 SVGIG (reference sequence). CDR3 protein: CAWRAGTGGPLGYTF. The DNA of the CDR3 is TGTGCCTGGAGAGCCGGGACGGGGGGGCCCCTTGGCTACACCTTC.

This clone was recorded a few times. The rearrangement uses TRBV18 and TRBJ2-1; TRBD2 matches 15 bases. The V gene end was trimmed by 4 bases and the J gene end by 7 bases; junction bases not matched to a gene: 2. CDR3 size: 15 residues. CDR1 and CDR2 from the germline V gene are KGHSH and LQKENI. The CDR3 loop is CASSRGLAGGNEQFF. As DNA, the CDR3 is TGTGCCAGCTCACGCGGACTAGCGGGGGGGAATGAGCAGTTCTTC. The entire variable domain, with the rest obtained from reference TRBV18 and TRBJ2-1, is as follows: NAGVMQNPRHLVRRRGQEARLRCSPMKGHSHVYWYRQLPEEGLKFMVYLQKENIIDESGMPKERFSAEFPKEGPSILRIQQVVRGDSAAYFCASSRGLAGGNEQFFGPGTRLTVL.

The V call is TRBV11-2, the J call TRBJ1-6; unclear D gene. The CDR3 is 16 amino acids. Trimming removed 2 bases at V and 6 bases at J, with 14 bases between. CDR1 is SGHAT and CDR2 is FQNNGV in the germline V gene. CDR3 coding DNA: TGTGCCAGCAGCTTAAGCTCGGGAGGTTTTAATTCACCCCTCCACTTT. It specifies CASSLSSGGFNSPLHF.